These 32 T cell receptor beta chains came from one sample sequenced in a study of cytomegalovirus exposure and HLA in healthy donors (dated by TCRdb to 2016 to 2017). Library preparation employed the immunoSEQ multiplex PCR assay. For the multiplex PCR, a mixture combining 60 forward primers for TCR Vbeta segments and 13 reverse primers for TCR Jbeta segments was used. The clones in this table, taken by TCRdb from immuneACCESS, are in-frame only. Not every clone is retained; where verified, under half of the shortfall comes from an unresolved V gene, and the cause of the rest is unknown. The sample table holds some 130,000 clones, of which roughly four fifths were seen once. Around 2% of the sample rests with the top ten. Sequencing used PBMCs. The receptor set was obtained from a man aged 25 to 40 in good health and CMV-seronegative.

V is TRBV6-1 and J is TRBJ2-7, with D possibly matching TRBD2 (6 bases). The CDR3 has 14 residues. Germline V gene data show CDR1 as MNHNS and CDR2 as SASEGT. V gave up 6 bases and J gave up 6 bases, with 18 bases separating them. The CDR3 nucleotides read TGTGCCAGCAGGCAAGGACTGAAGGGAGGCGAGCAGTACTTC. Its protein is CASRQGLKGGEQYF.

The rearrangement links TRBV28 to TRBJ2-7; 9 nucleotides line up with TRBD1. After removal of 2 bases from V and 2 bases from J, the junction contained 7 bases not matched to a gene. There are 16 residues in the CDR3. The germline V gene encodes CDR1 MDHEN and CDR2 SYDVKM. DNA for the CDR3: TGTGCCAGCAGTTTAGTAGGGACAGGGTGGACCTACGAGCAGTACTTC. The encoded protein is CASSLVGTGWTYEQYF. The full variable domain, its missing parts supplied by reference TRBV28 and TRBJ2-7, is DVKVTQSSRYLVKRTGEKVFLECVQDMDHENMFWYRQDPGLGLRLIYFSYDVKMKEKGDIPEGYSVSREKKERFSLILESASTNQTSMYLCASSLVGTGWTYEQYFGPGTRLTVT.

This rearrangement joins TRBV25-1 to TRBJ1-1; D ambiguous. Germline V gene sequence: CDR1 MGHDK, CDR2 SYGVNS. The CDR3 is made up of 13 amino acids. V gave up 5 bases and J gave up 1 base, with 8 bases separating them. CDR3 loop: CASSFGENTEAFF. In nucleotides, the CDR3 is TGTGCCAGCAGTTTCGGTGAGAACACTGAAGCTTTCTTT.

CDR3 coding DNA: TGTGCCATCAGTGACCCCGGGACTAGCGGGAGTCGCACAGATACGCAGTATTTT. As protein: CAISDPGTSGSRTDTQYF. V gene TRBV10-3 combines with J gene TRBJ2-3; 14 bases fit TRBD2. V trimming: 3 bases; J trimming: 1 base; junction bases outside the gene matches: 6. The germline V gene has CDR1 ENHRY and CDR2 SYGVKD. The CDR3 has 18 residues.

The CDR3 sequence: CASTERTPVSTDTQYF. Written as DNA, the CDR3 is TGTGCCAGCACCGAGCGGACCCCAGTTAGCACAGATACGCAGTATTTT. V gene TRBV6-6 combines with J gene TRBJ2-3, with D maybe TRBD2 (5 bases). Per the germline V gene, CDR1 is MNHNY and CDR2 is SVGAGI (reference sequence). The CDR3 is 16 residues long. V lost 7 bases and J lost 0, with 17 bases in between.

V gene TRBV19 combines with J gene TRBJ1-4; a possible D gene is TRBD1 (5 bases). The CDR3 consists of 13 residues. Deletions cut 7 bases from V and 8 bases from J, with 14 bases between. Germline loops: CDR1 LNHDA, CDR2 SQIVND (reference sequence). CDR3 DNA sequence: TGTGCCAGTAATTTCCGTCGGGGGGAAAAACTGTTTTTT. This sequence encodes CASNFRRGEKLFF.

The chain combines TRBV29-1 with TRBJ1-2, with 7 bases identical to TRBD1. The J segment lost 3 bases and the V segment lost 3 bases, leaving 4 bases of the junction unmatched. This CDR3 contains 13 residues. Germline-derived CDR1 and CDR2 are SQVTM and ANQGSEA. CDR3 nucleotides: TGCAGCGTTGAGGAGGGGACAGACTATGGCTACACCTTC. Translation gives CSVEEGTDYGYTF.

The rearrangement joins TRBV11-2 to TRBJ1-1; tentatively, D is TRBD1 (6 bases). Trimming took 6 bases from V and 3 from J, leaving 14 bases between them. CDR3 length: 14 amino acids. Germline CDR1 is SGHAT and CDR2 is FQNNGV. CDR3 coding DNA: TGTGCCAGCAGGGGAACAGGGTATGACACTGAAGCTTTCTTT. It translates to CASRGTGYDTEAFF.

The V and J genes are TRBV2 and TRBJ2-7; possible D gene TRBD2, 5 bases. V gave up 8 bases and J gave up 3 bases, with 14 bases separating them. CDR3 length equals 13 residues. The germline gives CDR1 SNHLY, CDR2 FYNNEI. DNA for the CDR3: TGTGCCAGCGGCGGCGGGCCCTTCTACGAGCAGTACTTC. Its protein is CASGGGPFYEQYF.

The chain links TRBV7-9 to TRBJ2-1; D is perhaps TRBD2 (5 bases). CDR1 and CDR2 from the germline V gene are SEHNR and FQNEAQ (reference sequence). The CDR3 sequence is 16 residues long. With 2 bases removed from V and 0 bases from J, the gap between germline ends came to 11 bases. Here the CDR3 reads CASSLQGTSSYNEQFF. The DNA for the CDR3 is TGTGCCAGCAGCTTACAAGGAACTAGCTCCTACAATGAGCAGTTCTTC.

This chain connects TRBV7-8 to TRBJ2-2; TRBD1 is a possible D gene (6 bases). Looked up from germline, CDR1 is SGHVS and CDR2 is FQNEAQ. The CDR3 has 15 residues. Trimming took 6 bases from V and 2 from J, leaving 13 bases between them. CDR3 sequence (DNA): TGTGCCAGCAGGTCACAGGGAAGTAACACCGGGGAGCTGTTTTTT. Protein product: CASRSQGSNTGELFF.

The V gene is TRBV27, the J gene TRBJ2-7; TRBD2 matches at 8 bases. This CDR3 is built from 15 residues. Germline CDR1 is MNHEY and CDR2 is SMNVEV (reference sequence). V lost 5 bases to trimming and J lost 0 bases; unmatched junction nucleotides: 6. The CDR3 loop reads CASSRTSFGSYEQYF. CDR3 bases: TGTGCCAGCAGTCGGACTAGCTTTGGCTCCTACGAGCAGTACTTC.

A few counts support this clone. The gene calls are TRBV19 and TRBJ2-7; 9 bases match TRBD2. The trim removed 2 bases at V and 3 bases at J, leaving 5 bases unmatched. The CDR3 consists of 15 residues. CDR1 is LNHDA, CDR2 SQIVND, per germline (reference sequence). The chain's CDR3 is CASSILAGGSYEQYF. DNA of the CDR3: TGTGCCAGTAGTATATTGGCGGGAGGGAGCTACGAGCAGTACTTC.

This sequence joins TRBV30 and TRBJ2-2, with TRBD2 matching 12 bases. Unmatched junction bases numbered 11, after V lost 5 bases and J lost 7 bases. The CDR3 consists of 16 residues. Germline CDR1 is GTSNPN and CDR2 is SVGIG (reference sequence). In DNA form, the CDR3 reads TGTGCCTGGGTGGGACTAGCGGGCGTCGGCGGCGGGGAGCTGTTTTTT. It codes for CAWVGLAGVGGGELFF.

A single count supports this clone. The gene calls are TRBV9 and TRBJ2-7, with a tentative D call TRBD1 (6 bases). V was cut by 4 bases and J by 3 bases, with 17 bases left in between. The length of the CDR3 is 15 residues. Germline CDR1 SGDLS, CDR2 YYNGEE. The CDR3 region has the DNA TGTGCCAGCAGCACCTCGGGGCAGGGGTTCTACGAGCAGTACTTC. It is translated as CASSTSGQGFYEQYF.

The J gene is TRBJ2-2, the V gene TRBV19; D might be TRBD1 (5 bases). Germline lookup yields CDR1 LNHDA and CDR2 SQIVND (reference sequence). Trimming left V 7 bases short and J 3 bases short, with 12 bases between. This CDR3 comprises 14 residues. The CDR3 coding sequence is TGTGCCAGTACTGACAGCTTAGACACCGGGGAGCTGTTTTTT. It yields the protein CASTDSLDTGELFF.

This sequence joins TRBV7-9 and TRBJ2-3; D might be TRBD2 (5 bases). The germline V and J ends were trimmed by 2 bases and 2 bases, with 11 bases remaining between them. The CDR3 is 15 amino acids. Germline V CDR1 and CDR2: SEHNR, FQNEAQ (reference sequence). Written as DNA, the CDR3 is TGTGCCAGCAGCTTAAGTGGACTTCCCACAGATACGCAGTATTTT. Translated, it gives CASSLSGLPTDTQYF.

The chain combines TRBV30 with TRBJ1-1; 8 bases map to TRBD1. The germline V gene encodes CDR1 GTSNPN and CDR2 SVGIG (reference sequence). This CDR3 comprises 13 residues. Trimming took 6 bases from V and 4 from J; bases not matched to a gene: 7. Here the CDR3 reads CACTFGTGTEAFF. The CDR3 region has the DNA TGTGCCTGCACCTTCGGGACAGGCACTGAAGCTTTCTTT. Using reference TRBV30 and TRBJ1-1 for the parts outside the CDR3, the full variable domain is SQTIHQWPATLVQPVGSPLSLECTVEGTSNPNLYWYRQAAGRGLQLLFYSVGIGQISSEVPQNLSASRPQDRQFILSSKKLLLSDSGFYLCACTFGTGTEAFFGQGTRLTVV.

This sequence joins TRBV19 and TRBJ1-2; no definite D call. V lost 4 bases and J lost 4, with 16 bases in between. The CDR3 is made up of 15 amino acids. From germline, CDR1 is LNHDA and CDR2 SQIVND (reference sequence). The CDR3 spells CASSTSTQGLYGYTF. For the CDR3, the DNA is TGTGCCAGTAGTACTAGTACCCAAGGACTCTATGGCTACACCTTC.

The rearrangement uses TRBV6-5 and TRBJ1-1, with 8 positions matching TRBD1. The germline gives CDR1 MNHEY, CDR2 SVGAGI. V shed 2 bases, J shed 4 bases, and the junction held 6 bases outside the gene matches. This CDR3 is 15 amino acids long. CDR3 residues: CASSYPQGGSTEAFF. The CDR3, as DNA: TGTGCCAGCAGTTACCCACAGGGGGGGAGCACTGAAGCTTTCTTT.

The genes are TRBV7-9 and TRBJ2-3, with TRBD1 matching over 9 bases. This CDR3 has 15 residues. Per the germline V gene, CDR1 is SEHNR and CDR2 is FQNEAQ (reference sequence). V lost 5 bases, J lost 8 bases, and 11 bases stayed unmatched. CDR3 in DNA: TGTGCCAGCAGCCCCCGGGACAGGGTGGAGGCTACGCAGTATTTT. Protein: CASSPRDRVEATQYF.

The chain uses TRBV25-1 and TRBJ1-4; tentatively, D is TRBD1 (6 bases). The V gene's germline CDR1 is MGHDK and CDR2 SYGVNS. CDR3 size: 15 residues. The V end lost 1 base, the J end lost 4 bases, and 10 bases lay between the germline ends. The CDR3 DNA reads TGTGCCAGCAGTGAATCCCAGGGACATAATGAAAAACTGTTTTTT. Translated: CASSESQGHNEKLFF.

The gene calls are TRBV18 and TRBJ1-5, with 8 nucleotides matching TRBD1. In germline, CDR1 is KGHSH, CDR2 LQKENI. With V trimmed by 2 bases and J by 4 bases, 4 bases remained unmatched. This CDR3 contains 15 residues. CDR3 sequence (DNA): TGTGCCAGCTCACCAGGGGACAGGTGGAATCAGCCCCAGCATTTT. Translating gives CASSPGDRWNQPQHF.

This clone showed up just once. V is TRBV7-9 and J is TRBJ1-2, with D hard to call. The ends were cut back, 4 bases at V and 2 bases at J, with 11 bases in the middle. CDR1 and CDR2 from the germline V gene are SEHNR and FQNEAQ (reference sequence). The CDR3 spans 14 residues. The CDR3 coding sequence is TGTGCCAGCAGCTCCCTACCCGCCAACTATGGCTACACCTTC. Its protein is CASSSLPANYGYTF.

This chain connects TRBV29-1 to TRBJ2-1, with 10 bases fitting TRBD1. Trimming removed 7 bases from V and 9 bases from J; junction bases left unmatched: 6. This CDR3 region has 12 residues. Looked up from germline, CDR1 is SQVTM and CDR2 is ANQGSEA. The CDR3 DNA is TGCAGCGCCGTTGGACAGGGGGGTGAGCAGTTCTTC. Translation gives CSAVGQGGEQFF.

This chain joins TRBV11-2 and TRBJ1-5; no clear D. The ends were cut back, 1 base at V and 7 bases at J, with 11 bases in the middle. Per the germline V gene, CDR1 is SGHAT and CDR2 is FQNNGV. The CDR3 has 14 amino acids. The chain's CDR3 is CASSLGEGWQPQHF. The CDR3 DNA sequence: TGTGCCAGCAGCTTAGGTGAGGGTTGGCAGCCCCAGCATTTT.

The chain recombines TRBV25-1 with TRBJ1-3, with a weak D call TRBD1 (6 bases). Trimming removed 3 bases from V and 11 bases from J, with 11 bases in between. This CDR3 region has 12 residues. Germline values: CDR1 MGHDK, CDR2 SYGVNS. The DNA for the CDR3 is TGTGCCAGCAGTGAGGGTTGGGGGCCCATATATTTT. Translating gives CASSEGWGPIYF.

This chain uses TRBV10-2 with TRBJ2-1; D is undetermined. CDR1 WSHSY and CDR2 SAAADI come from the germline V gene. The CDR3 length is 12 residues. Trimming cost V 7 bases and J 7 bases, with 11 bases left between them. The CDR3 coding sequence is TGCGCCAGCACGCAACTTCCAAATGAGCAGTTCTTC. Its protein is CASTQLPNEQFF.

The gene calls are TRBV10-1 and TRBJ1-2; D remains unclear. CDR3 size: 14 residues. V lost 0 bases to trimming and J lost 7 bases, with 12 bases between them. Germline CDR1 WNHNN, CDR2 SYGVQD (reference sequence). In nucleotides, the CDR3 is TGCGCCAGCAGTGAGTCGGGAGTCTCAAGTGGCTACACCTTC. It specifies CASSESGVSSGYTF.

V usage is TRBV5-1 and J usage is TRBJ2-5, with 7 bases matching TRBD1. V dropped 3 bases and J dropped 4; count of bases not matched to a gene: 6. The length of the CDR3 is 14 residues. CDR1 is SGHRS, CDR2 YFSETQ, per germline. Written as DNA, the CDR3 is TGCGCCAGCAGCTCTAGGACAGGACGAGAGACCCAGTACTTC. Translating gives CASSSRTGRETQYF.

V is TRBV5-4 and J is TRBJ1-4, with TRBD1 identical over 8 bases. In germline, CDR1 is SGHNT, CDR2 YYREEE (reference sequence). The CDR3 covers 15 residues. After removal of 4 bases from V and 7 bases from J, the junction contained 9 bases not matched to a gene. The CDR3 reads CASSLKTGASEKLFF. Written as DNA, the CDR3 is TGTGCCAGCAGCCTGAAGACAGGGGCTAGTGAAAAACTGTTTTTT.

The genes are TRBV10-3 and TRBJ1-2; D is possibly TRBD1 (5 bases). V gave up 0 bases and J gave up 3 bases, with 14 bases separating them. In germline, CDR1 is ENHRY, CDR2 SYGVKD. The CDR3 runs 16 residues. The DNA of the CDR3 is TGTGCCATCAGTGAGTCTTGGGGGGGAGGCGACTATGGCTACACCTTC. It specifies CAISESWGGGDYGYTF.